The clone carrying this T cell receptor beta chain rates as large. Its specificity is unknown. Methods used by the authors: CDR3 differences across clinicopathological groups were used to build a distant-metastasis classifier for papillary thyroid cancer. TCRdb re-clonotyped the PCR reads through MiXCR. The authors' filters were not applied to this entry. The top ten hold over 10% of the sample, which has 5,500 to 8,000 clones, 35% seen once. The data derive from a study of metastatic and nonmetastatic thyroid tumors. For the study at large: The authors compared repertoires across blood and tumor or nodule tissue from malignant and benign thyroid patients. Whole-study results and caveats: Malignant tumors reportedly showed significantly higher TCR beta diversity than benign nodules in both blood and tumor.

Patients had received no treatment of any kind before thyroid surgery. The CDR3 runs to 13 residues. V dropped 4 bases and J dropped 8 bases, with 9 bases sitting between them. Germline V lookup: CDR1 SGHTA, CDR2 FQGNSA. This chain joins TRBV7-2 and TRBJ2-6; the D gene is possibly TRBD1 (6 bases). What was sequenced was adjacent normal tissue. The sequence came from a female donor with papillary thyroid cancer or a benign thyroid nodule (not recorded which). Some clones in this sample may be carry-over from other donors' samples. CDR3 bases: TGTGCCAGCAGCTCTCAGGGGTCCAACGTCCTGACTTTC. It yields the protein CASSSQGSNVLTF.